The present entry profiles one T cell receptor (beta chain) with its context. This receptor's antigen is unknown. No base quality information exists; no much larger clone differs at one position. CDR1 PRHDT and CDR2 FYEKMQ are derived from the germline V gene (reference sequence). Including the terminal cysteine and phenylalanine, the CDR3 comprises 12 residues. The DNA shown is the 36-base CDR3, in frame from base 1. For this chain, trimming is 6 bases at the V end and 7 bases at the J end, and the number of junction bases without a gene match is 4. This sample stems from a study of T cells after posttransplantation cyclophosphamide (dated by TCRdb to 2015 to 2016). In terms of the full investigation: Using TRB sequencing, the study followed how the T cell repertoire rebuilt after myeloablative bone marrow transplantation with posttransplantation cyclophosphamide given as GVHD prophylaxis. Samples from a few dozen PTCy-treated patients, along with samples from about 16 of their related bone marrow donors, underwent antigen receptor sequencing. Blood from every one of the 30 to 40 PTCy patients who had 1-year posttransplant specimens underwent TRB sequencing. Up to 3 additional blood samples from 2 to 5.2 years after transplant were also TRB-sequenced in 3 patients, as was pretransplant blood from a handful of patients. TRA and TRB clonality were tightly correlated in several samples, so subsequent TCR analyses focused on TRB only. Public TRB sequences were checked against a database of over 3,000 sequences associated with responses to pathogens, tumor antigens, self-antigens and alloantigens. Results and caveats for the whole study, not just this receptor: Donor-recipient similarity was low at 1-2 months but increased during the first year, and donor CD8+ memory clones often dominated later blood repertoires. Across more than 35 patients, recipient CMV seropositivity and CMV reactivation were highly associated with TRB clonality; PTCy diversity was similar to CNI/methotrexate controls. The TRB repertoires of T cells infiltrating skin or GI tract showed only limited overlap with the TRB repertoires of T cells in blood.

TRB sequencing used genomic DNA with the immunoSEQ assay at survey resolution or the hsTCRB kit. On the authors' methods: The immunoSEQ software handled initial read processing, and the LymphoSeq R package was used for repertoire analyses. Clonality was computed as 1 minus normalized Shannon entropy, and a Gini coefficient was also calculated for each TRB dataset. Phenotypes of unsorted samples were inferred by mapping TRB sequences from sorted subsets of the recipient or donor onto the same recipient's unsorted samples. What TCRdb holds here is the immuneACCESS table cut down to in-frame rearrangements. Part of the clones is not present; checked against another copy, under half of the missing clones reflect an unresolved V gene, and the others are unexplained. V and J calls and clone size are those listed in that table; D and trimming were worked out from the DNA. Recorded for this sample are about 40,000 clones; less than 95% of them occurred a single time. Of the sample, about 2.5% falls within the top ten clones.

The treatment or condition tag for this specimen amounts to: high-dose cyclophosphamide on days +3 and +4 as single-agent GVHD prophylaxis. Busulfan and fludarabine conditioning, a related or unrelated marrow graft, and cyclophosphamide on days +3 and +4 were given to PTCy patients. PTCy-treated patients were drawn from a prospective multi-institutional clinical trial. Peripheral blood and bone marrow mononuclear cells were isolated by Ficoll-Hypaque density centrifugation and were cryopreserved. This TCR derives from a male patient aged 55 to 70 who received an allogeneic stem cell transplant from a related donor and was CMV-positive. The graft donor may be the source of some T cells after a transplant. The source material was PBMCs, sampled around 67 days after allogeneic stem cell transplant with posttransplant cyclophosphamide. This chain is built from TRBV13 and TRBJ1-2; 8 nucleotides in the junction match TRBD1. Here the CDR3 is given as CASRARGPGYTF. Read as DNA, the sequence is TGTGCCAGCAGGGCCAGGGGGCCTGGCTACACCTTC.